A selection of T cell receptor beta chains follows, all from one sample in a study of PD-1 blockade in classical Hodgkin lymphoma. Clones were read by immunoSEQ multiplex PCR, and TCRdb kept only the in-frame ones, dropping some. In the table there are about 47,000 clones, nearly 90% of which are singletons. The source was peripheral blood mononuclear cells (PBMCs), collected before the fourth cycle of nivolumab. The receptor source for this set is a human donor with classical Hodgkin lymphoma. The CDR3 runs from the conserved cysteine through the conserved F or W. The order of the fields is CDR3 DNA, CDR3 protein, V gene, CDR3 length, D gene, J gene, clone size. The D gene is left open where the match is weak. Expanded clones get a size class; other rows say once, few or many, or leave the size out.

CDR3nt: TGCGCCAGCAGCTTGGAGCGGGCAGGGGGGAACACTGAAGCTTTCTTT
CDR3aa: CASSLERAGGNTEAFF
v_gene: TRBV5-1
len: 16
d_gene: TRBD1
j_gene: TRBJ1-1
abundance: .

CDR3nt: TGTGCCAGCAGCGCCCCCTACTTCCGCTATGGCTACACCTTC
CDR3aa: CASSAPYFRYGYTF
v_gene: TRBV9
len: 14
d_gene: .
j_gene: TRBJ1-2
abundance: .

CDR3nt: TGTGCCAGCAGCCAAGATTCTTCAGGAATTAACTATGGCTACACCTTC
CDR3aa: CASSQDSSGINYGYTF
v_gene: TRBV7-9
len: 16
d_gene: .
j_gene: TRBJ1-2
abundance: .

CDR3nt: TGTGCCAGCAGTTTCTCGACCGCCTTCAGGCAGTACTTC
CDR3aa: CASSFSTAFRQYF
v_gene: TRBV27
len: 13
d_gene: .
j_gene: TRBJ2-7
abundance: .

CDR3nt: TGTGCCAGCAGGCGGACAGGCTACTACGAGCAGTACTTC
CDR3aa: CASRRTGYYEQYF
v_gene: TRBV11-2
len: 13
d_gene: TRBD1
j_gene: TRBJ2-7
abundance: .

CDR3nt: TGTGCCAGCAGGGGTAGCGGGAGGCCTACCTACGAGCAGTACTTC
CDR3aa: CASRGSGRPTYEQYF
v_gene: TRBV6-1
len: 15
d_gene: TRBD2
j_gene: TRBJ2-7
abundance: .

CDR3nt: TGTGCCAGCAGTTACCAGCGGGTAGGGCAGCCCCAGCATTTT
CDR3aa: CASSYQRVGQPQHF
v_gene: TRBV6-5
len: 14
d_gene: .
j_gene: TRBJ1-5
abundance: .

CDR3nt: TGCGCCAGCAGCCAAGTCGGTCGGGAGCGGCAAAACATTCAGTACTTC
CDR3aa: CASSQVGRERQNIQYF
v_gene: TRBV4-1
len: 16
d_gene: .
j_gene: TRBJ2-4
abundance: .

CDR3nt: TGTGCCAGCAGCGTAGAAGGGGGTTTGGGTTACGAGCAGTACTTC
CDR3aa: CASSVEGGLGYEQYF
v_gene: TRBV9
len: 15
d_gene: .
j_gene: TRBJ2-7
abundance: .

CDR3nt: TGTGCCAGCAGCTTTCCCCCCACATTC
CDR3aa: CASSFPPTF
v_gene: TRBV5-6
len: 9
d_gene: .
j_gene: TRBJ1-2
abundance: .

CDR3nt: TGCGCCAGCAGCTTGGGGGACATCATGAACACTGAAGCTTTCTTT
CDR3aa: CASSLGDIMNTEAFF
v_gene: TRBV5-1
len: 15
d_gene: .
j_gene: TRBJ1-1
abundance: few

CDR3nt: TGTGCCAGCAGCCTAGCGGAGCCCACAGATACGCAGTATTTT
CDR3aa: CASSLAEPTDTQYF
v_gene: TRBV4-2
len: 14
d_gene: .
j_gene: TRBJ2-3
abundance: .

CDR3nt: TGCGCCAGCAGTGAAAACCCGGGACCTCTGTCTTACAATGAGCAGTTCTTC
CDR3aa: CASSENPGPLSYNEQFF
v_gene: TRBV10-1
len: 17
d_gene: .
j_gene: TRBJ2-1
abundance: .

CDR3nt: TGTGCCAGTAGTTGGGCGGAGCACACAGATACGCAGTATTTT
CDR3aa: CASSWAEHTDTQYF
v_gene: TRBV19
len: 14
d_gene: .
j_gene: TRBJ2-3
abundance: .

CDR3nt: TGTGCCAGTAGTATACGTCTTTCGGCGGACTACGAGCAGTACTTC
CDR3aa: CASSIRLSADYEQYF
v_gene: TRBV19
len: 15
d_gene: .
j_gene: TRBJ2-7
abundance: .

CDR3nt: TGTGCCAGCAGTGAAAGCGGGAGGACTCAGTACTTC
CDR3aa: CASSESGRTQYF
v_gene: TRBV6-5
len: 12
d_gene: TRBD2
j_gene: TRBJ2-5
abundance: .

CDR3nt: TGTGCCAGCAGCGTAGATGAGCGGGAGTCCTACGAGCAGTACTTC
CDR3aa: CASSVDERESYEQYF
v_gene: TRBV9
len: 15
d_gene: TRBD2
j_gene: TRBJ2-7
abundance: .

CDR3nt: TGCGCCAGCAGCTCTAATGGGGCGGGGAATGAAAAACTGTTTTTT
CDR3aa: CASSSNGAGNEKLFF
v_gene: TRBV4-1
len: 15
d_gene: .
j_gene: TRBJ1-4
abundance: .

CDR3nt: TGTGCCAGCAGCCAGGGAGGGCCTCTCTGGGAGCAGTACTTC
CDR3aa: CASSQGGPLWEQYF
v_gene: TRBV9
len: 14
d_gene: TRBD2
j_gene: TRBJ2-7
abundance: .

CDR3nt: TGTGCCAGCAGTTACCTTCCTTCGGCTAGCGGGACTTACAATGAGCAGTTCTTC
CDR3aa: CASSYLPSASGTYNEQFF
v_gene: TRBV27
len: 18
d_gene: TRBD2
j_gene: TRBJ2-1
abundance: .

CDR3nt: TGTGCCAGCAGTCTCTGGGCGTCGGACTCCTACAATGAGCAGTTCTTC
CDR3aa: CASSLWASDSYNEQFF
v_gene: TRBV27
len: 16
d_gene: .
j_gene: TRBJ2-1
abundance: .

CDR3nt: TGTGCCATCAGTGGACAGAATCGGGATGGCTACACCTTC
CDR3aa: CAISGQNRDGYTF
v_gene: TRBV10-3
len: 13
d_gene: .
j_gene: TRBJ1-2
abundance: few

CDR3nt: TGTGCCAGCAGTTTATCCGGGGTCCAGCCCCAGCATTTT
CDR3aa: CASSLSGVQPQHF
v_gene: TRBV27
len: 13
d_gene: .
j_gene: TRBJ1-5
abundance: .

CDR3nt: TGTGCCAGCAGTTCCCGGGACAGGTACGAGCAGTACTTC
CDR3aa: CASSSRDRYEQYF
v_gene: TRBV27
len: 13
d_gene: TRBD1
j_gene: TRBJ2-7
abundance: .

CDR3nt: TGTGCCAGCGGGACAGCGAATCGCTCTGGAAACACCATATATTTT
CDR3aa: CASGTANRSGNTIYF
v_gene: TRBV6-6
len: 15
d_gene: TRBD1
j_gene: TRBJ1-3
abundance: .

CDR3nt: TGTGCCTGGATCCAAGGGGACTTTGCTGAAGCTTTCTTT
CDR3aa: CAWIQGDFAEAFF
v_gene: TRBV30
len: 13
d_gene: .
j_gene: TRBJ1-1
abundance: .

CDR3nt: TGTGCCAGCAGTTCCTTTCGATCATCTGGAAACACCATATATTTT
CDR3aa: CASSSFRSSGNTIYF
v_gene: TRBV6-5
len: 15
d_gene: .
j_gene: TRBJ1-3
abundance: .

CDR3nt: TGTGCTAGTGGTTTTGAAGGGAGCTTTGATGGCTACACCTTC
CDR3aa: CASGFEGSFDGYTF
v_gene: TRBV12-5
len: 14
d_gene: .
j_gene: TRBJ1-2
abundance: few

CDR3nt: TGCGCCAGCAGAGTGGACGCCGAGTCAGGGTCCTACGAGCAGTACTTC
CDR3aa: CASRVDAESGSYEQYF
v_gene: TRBV4-1
len: 16
d_gene: .
j_gene: TRBJ2-7
abundance: .

CDR3nt: TGTGCAAGTCGCTTACATGACAGGGGGTTACACACTGAAGCTTTCTTT
CDR3aa: CASRLHDRGLHTEAFF
v_gene: TRBV12-2
len: 16
d_gene: .
j_gene: TRBJ1-1
abundance: .

CDR3nt: TGTGCCAGCAGTGGAAGTACCAAACCCTACAATGAGCAGTTCTTC
CDR3aa: CASSGSTKPYNEQFF
v_gene: TRBV6-4
len: 15
d_gene: .
j_gene: TRBJ2-1
abundance: .

CDR3nt: TGCGCCAGCAGCTTGGGACAGGGGGCGCTGAACACTGAAGCTTTCTTT
CDR3aa: CASSLGQGALNTEAFF
v_gene: TRBV5-1
len: 16
d_gene: TRBD1
j_gene: TRBJ1-1
abundance: .

CDR3nt: TGTGCCAGCAGCGCACATGACAGTGACTCCTACGAGCAGTACTTC
CDR3aa: CASSAHDSDSYEQYF
v_gene: TRBV6-1
len: 15
d_gene: .
j_gene: TRBJ2-7
abundance: .

CDR3nt: TGCGCCAGCGCTTCTGGGACAGGGGGCCCCTACAATGAGCAGTTCTTC
CDR3aa: CASASGTGGPYNEQFF
v_gene: TRBV5-1
len: 16
d_gene: TRBD1
j_gene: TRBJ2-1
abundance: .

CDR3nt: TGTGCCAGCAGTACCTCGACAGGGAGAGGCGGCTACACCTTC
CDR3aa: CASSTSTGRGGYTF
v_gene: TRBV6-5
len: 14
d_gene: TRBD1
j_gene: TRBJ1-2
abundance: .

CDR3nt: TGCGCCAGCAGCCAAGGCCCCTTTGGCAATCAGCCCCAGCATTTT
CDR3aa: CASSQGPFGNQPQHF
v_gene: TRBV4-1
len: 15
d_gene: .
j_gene: TRBJ1-5
abundance: once

CDR3nt: TGTGCCAGCAGTGCGGTCGGGCAGCTTATAACCGGGGAGCTGTTTTTT
CDR3aa: CASSAVGQLITGELFF
v_gene: TRBV2
len: 16
d_gene: .
j_gene: TRBJ2-2
abundance: .

CDR3nt: TGTGCCAGCAGCGGCTACAGGAGTTCTAATGAAAAACTGTTTTTT
CDR3aa: CASSGYRSSNEKLFF
v_gene: TRBV11-2
len: 15
d_gene: .
j_gene: TRBJ1-4
abundance: .

CDR3nt: TGTGCCAGTAGTATAGCGGCAGGGCAAGAGACCCAGTACTTC
CDR3aa: CASSIAAGQETQYF
v_gene: TRBV19
len: 14
d_gene: .
j_gene: TRBJ2-5
abundance: .

CDR3nt: TGTGCCAGCAGCCAAGATAGGGATTCGACAGCCAAAAACATTCAGTACTTC
CDR3aa: CASSQDRDSTAKNIQYF
v_gene: TRBV4-2
len: 17
d_gene: .
j_gene: TRBJ2-4
abundance: .

CDR3nt: TGTGCCAGCAGGGGGGGAAACTACGAGCAGTACTTC
CDR3aa: CASRGGNYEQYF
v_gene: TRBV28
len: 12
d_gene: .
j_gene: TRBJ2-7
abundance: .

CDR3nt: TGTGCCAGCAGCCTAAACTACGAGCAGTACTTC
CDR3aa: CASSLNYEQYF
v_gene: TRBV6-5
len: 11
d_gene: .
j_gene: TRBJ2-7
abundance: .